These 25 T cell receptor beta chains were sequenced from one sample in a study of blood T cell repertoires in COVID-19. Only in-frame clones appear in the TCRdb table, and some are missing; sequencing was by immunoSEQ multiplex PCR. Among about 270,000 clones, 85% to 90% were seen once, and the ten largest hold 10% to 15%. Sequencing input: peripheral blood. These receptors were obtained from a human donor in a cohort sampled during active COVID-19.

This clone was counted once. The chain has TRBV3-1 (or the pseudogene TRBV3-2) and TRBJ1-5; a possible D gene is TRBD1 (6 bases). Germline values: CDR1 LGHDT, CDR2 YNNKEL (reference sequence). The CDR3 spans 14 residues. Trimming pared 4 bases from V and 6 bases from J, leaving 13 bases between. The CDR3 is CASSLQGGSQPQHF. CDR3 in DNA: TGTGCCAGCAGCCTACAGGGTGGGAGTCAGCCCCAGCATTTT.

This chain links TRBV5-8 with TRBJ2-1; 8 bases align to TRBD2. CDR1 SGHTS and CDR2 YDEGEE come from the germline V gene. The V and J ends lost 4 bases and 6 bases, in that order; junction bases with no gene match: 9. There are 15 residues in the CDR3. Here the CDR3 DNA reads TGTGCCAGCAGCGCGCCGGGACTAGTTTTCAATGAGCAGTTCTTC. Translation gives CASSAPGLVFNEQFF.

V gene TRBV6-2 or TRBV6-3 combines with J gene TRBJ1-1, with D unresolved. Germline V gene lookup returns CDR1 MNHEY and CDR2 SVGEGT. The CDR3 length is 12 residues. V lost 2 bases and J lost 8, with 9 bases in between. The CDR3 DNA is TGTGCCAGCAGTTACGAGGGATTAGAAGCTTTCTTT. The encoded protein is CASSYEGLEAFF.

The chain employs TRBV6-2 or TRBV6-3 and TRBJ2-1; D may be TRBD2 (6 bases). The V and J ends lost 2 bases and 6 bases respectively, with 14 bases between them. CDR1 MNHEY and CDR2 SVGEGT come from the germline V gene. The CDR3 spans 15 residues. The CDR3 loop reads CASSYPRRGSNEQFF. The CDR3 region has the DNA TGTGCCAGCAGTTACCCCCGTCGGGGGTCCAATGAGCAGTTCTTC.

CDR3 in amino acids: CSVSRGLGVGNTEAFF. DNA for the CDR3: TGCAGCGTTTCAAGAGGGTTGGGTGTCGGGAACACTGAAGCTTTCTTT. The J gene is TRBJ1-1, the V gene TRBV29-1; no clear D gene. V was clipped by 5 bases and J by 1 base, with 20 bases between them. CDR1 is SQVTM, CDR2 ANQGSEA, per germline. The CDR3 runs 16 residues.

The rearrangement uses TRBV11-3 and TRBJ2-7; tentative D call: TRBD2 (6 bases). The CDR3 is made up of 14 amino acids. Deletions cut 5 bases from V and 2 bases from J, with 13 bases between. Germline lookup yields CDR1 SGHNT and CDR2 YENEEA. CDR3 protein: CASSPGGGTYEQYF. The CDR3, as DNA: TGTGCCAGCAGCCCAGGTGGCGGGACCTACGAGCAGTACTTC.

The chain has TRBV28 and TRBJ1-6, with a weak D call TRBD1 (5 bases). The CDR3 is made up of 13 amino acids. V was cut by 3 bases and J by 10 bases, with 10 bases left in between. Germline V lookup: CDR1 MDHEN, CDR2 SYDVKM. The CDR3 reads CASSFQGSSPLHF. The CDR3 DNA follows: TGTGCCAGCAGTTTTCAGGGATCCTCACCCCTCCACTTT.

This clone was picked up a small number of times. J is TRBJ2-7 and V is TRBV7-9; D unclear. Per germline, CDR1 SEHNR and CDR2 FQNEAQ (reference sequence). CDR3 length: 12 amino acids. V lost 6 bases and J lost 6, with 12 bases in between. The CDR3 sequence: CASRPTSGEQYF. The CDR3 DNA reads TGTGCCAGCAGACCCACCTCGGGCGAGCAGTACTTC.

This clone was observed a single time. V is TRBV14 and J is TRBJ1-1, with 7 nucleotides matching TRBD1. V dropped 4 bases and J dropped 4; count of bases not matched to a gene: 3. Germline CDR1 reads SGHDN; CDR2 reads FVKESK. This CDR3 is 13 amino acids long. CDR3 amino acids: CASSLAGGTEAFF. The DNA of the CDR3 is TGTGCCAGCAGCCTGGCAGGGGGCACTGAAGCTTTCTTT.

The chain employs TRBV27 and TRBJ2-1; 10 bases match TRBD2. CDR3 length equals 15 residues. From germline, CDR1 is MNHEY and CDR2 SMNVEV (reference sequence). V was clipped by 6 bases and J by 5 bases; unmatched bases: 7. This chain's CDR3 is CASRPWTSGNNEQFF. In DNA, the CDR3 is TGTGCCAGCAGGCCTTGGACTAGCGGCAACAATGAGCAGTTCTTC.

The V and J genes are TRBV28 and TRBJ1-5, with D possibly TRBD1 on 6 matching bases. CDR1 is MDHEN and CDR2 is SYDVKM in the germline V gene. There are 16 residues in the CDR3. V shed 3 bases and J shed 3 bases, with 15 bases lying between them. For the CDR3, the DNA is TGTGCCAGCAGTTTCGGGGCAGGGACAAACAATCAGCCCCAGCATTTT. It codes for CASSFGAGTNNQPQHF.

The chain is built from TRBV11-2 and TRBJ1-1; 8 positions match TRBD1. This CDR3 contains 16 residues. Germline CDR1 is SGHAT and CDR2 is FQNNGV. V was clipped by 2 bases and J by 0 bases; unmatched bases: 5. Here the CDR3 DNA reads TGTGCCAGCAGCTTACGACAGGGGAACTTGAACACTGAAGCTTTCTTT. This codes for CASSLRQGNLNTEAFF.

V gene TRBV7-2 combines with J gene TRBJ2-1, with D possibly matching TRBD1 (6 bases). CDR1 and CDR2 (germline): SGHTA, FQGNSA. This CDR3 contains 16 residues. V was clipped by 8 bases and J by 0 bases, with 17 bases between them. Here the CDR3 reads CASARWGRASYNEQFF. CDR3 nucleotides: TGTGCCAGCGCCAGATGGGGGCGGGCCTCCTACAATGAGCAGTTCTTC.

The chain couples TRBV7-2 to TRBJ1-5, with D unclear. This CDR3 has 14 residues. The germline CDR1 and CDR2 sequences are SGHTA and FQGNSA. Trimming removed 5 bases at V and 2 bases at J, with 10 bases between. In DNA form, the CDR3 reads TGTGCCAGCAGCCCCCAGACTGGCAATCAGCCCCAGCATTTT. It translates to CASSPQTGNQPQHF.

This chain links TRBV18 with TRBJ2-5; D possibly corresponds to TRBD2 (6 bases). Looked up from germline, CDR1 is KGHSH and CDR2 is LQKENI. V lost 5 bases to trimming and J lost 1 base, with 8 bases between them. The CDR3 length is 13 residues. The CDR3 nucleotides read TGTGCCAGCTCATCGGGACTCCAAGAGACCCAGTACTTC. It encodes CASSSGLQETQYF.

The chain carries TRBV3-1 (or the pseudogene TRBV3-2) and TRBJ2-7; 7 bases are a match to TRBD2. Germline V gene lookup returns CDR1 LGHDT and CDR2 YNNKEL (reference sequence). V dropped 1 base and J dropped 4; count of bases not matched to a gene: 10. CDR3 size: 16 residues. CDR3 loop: CASSQGSGLAEYEQYF. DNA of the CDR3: TGTGCCAGCAGCCAAGGATCAGGGCTAGCGGAATACGAGCAGTACTTC.

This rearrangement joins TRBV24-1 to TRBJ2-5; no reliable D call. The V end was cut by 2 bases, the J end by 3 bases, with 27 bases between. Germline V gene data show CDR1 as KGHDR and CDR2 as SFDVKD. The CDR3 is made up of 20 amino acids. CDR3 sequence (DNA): TGTGCCACCAGTGATTCAGCCCCCCGGTGCAAACTAAGACCAAAAGAGACCCAGTACTTC. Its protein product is CATSDSAPRCKLRPKETQYF.

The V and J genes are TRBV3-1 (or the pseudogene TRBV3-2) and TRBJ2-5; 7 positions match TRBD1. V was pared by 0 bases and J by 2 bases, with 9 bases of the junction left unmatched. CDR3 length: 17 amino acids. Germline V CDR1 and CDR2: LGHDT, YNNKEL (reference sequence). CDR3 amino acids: CASSQDRGRLVQETQYF. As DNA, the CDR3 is TGTGCCAGCAGCCAAGATAGGGGGCGGTTAGTGCAAGAGACCCAGTACTTC.

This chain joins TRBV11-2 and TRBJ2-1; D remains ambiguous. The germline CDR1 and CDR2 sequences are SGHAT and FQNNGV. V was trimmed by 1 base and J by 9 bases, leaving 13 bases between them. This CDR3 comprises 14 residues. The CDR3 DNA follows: TGTGCCAGCAGCTTAGTCCCAGCGAGGTCTGAGCAGTTCTTC. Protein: CASSLVPARSEQFF.

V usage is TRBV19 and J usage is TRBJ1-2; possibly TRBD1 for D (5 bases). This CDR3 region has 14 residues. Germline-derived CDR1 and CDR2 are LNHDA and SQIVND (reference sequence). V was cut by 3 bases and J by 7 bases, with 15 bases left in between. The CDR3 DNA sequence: TGTGCCAGTAGTATTCAGGGAAGACGTCGTGGCTACACCTTC. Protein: CASSIQGRRRGYTF.

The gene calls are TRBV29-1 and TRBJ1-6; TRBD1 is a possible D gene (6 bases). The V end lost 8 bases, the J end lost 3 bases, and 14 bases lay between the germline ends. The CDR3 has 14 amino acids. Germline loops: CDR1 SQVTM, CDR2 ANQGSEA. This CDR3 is CSPSGHLYNSPLHF. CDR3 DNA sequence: TGCAGCCCGTCGGGACACCTCTATAATTCACCCCTCCACTTT.

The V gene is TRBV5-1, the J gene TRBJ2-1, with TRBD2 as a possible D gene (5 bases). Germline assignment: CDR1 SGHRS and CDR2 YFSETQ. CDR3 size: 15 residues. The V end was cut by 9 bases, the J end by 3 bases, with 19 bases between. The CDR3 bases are TGCGCCACCTCGTCAGGCTGGGGAGTCTACAATGAGCAGTTCTTC. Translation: CATSSGWGVYNEQFF.

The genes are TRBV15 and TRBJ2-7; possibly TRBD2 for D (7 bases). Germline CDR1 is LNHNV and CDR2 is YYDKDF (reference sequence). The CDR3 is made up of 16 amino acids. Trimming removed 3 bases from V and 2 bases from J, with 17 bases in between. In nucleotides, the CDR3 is TGTGCCACCAGCAGGGGATTGGGGGGGCCCACCTACGAGCAGTACTTC. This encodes CATSRGLGGPTYEQYF.

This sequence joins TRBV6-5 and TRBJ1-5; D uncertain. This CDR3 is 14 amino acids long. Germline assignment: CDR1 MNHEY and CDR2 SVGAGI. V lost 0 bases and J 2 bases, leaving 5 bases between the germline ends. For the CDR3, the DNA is TGTGCCAGCAGTTACTCCTACGGCAATCAGCCCCAGCATTTT. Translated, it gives CASSYSYGNQPQHF.

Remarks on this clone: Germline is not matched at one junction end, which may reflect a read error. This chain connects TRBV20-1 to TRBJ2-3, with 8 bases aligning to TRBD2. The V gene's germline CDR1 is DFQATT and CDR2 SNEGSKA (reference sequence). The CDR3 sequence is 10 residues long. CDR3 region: CSARGAGEGF. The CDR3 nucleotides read TGCAGTGCTAGAGGAGCGGGAGAAGGATTT.